This TCR beta chain is drawn from a study of early stage breast cancer tumors. Study overall: Most invasive tumors, about 80% of the 16, were ER+/PR+/HER2-. Each sample averaged roughly 10-fold read coverage. General study results and limits: Enriched TCRB sequences shared across patients were mostly commonly generated sequences. Tumors had approximately 2.5-fold higher T cell density and higher clonality than adjacent normal breast tissue.

Data came from immunoSEQ multiplex PCR; TCRdb stores just in-frame clones and leaves some out. The sample shows around 20,000 clones, about four fifths of them seen only once. On this clone: Antigen specificity is unknown.

J lost 5 bases, V lost 4 bases, and 7 bases had no gene match. Germline CDR1 and CDR2: SGDLS and YYNGEE. The CDR3 has 14 amino acids. The sequence was obtained from a person aged 65-85 years with breast cancer. The chain recombines TRBV9 with TRBJ2-5; TRBD2 matches at 8 bases. Specimen: blood. The CDR3 is CASSQGTRGETQYF. In nucleotides, the CDR3 is TGTGCCAGCAGCCAAGGGACTAGAGGGGAGACCCAGTACTTC.